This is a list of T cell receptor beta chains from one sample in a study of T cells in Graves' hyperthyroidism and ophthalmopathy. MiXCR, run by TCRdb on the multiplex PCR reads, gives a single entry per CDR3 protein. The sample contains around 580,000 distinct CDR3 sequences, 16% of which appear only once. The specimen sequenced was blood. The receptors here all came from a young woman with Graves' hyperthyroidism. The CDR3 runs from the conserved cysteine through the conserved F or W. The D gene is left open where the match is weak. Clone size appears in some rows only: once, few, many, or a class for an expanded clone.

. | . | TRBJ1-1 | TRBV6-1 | TGTGCCAGCAGTGAAACAGGAGACCTGAGTGCTTTCTTT | CASSETGDLSAFF
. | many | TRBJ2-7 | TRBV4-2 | TGTGCCAGCAGCCAAGATCGAGGGGGACCATCCTACGAGCAGTACTTC | CASSQDRGGPSYEQYF
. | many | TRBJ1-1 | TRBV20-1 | TGCAGTGCTATGAGAGGGAACACTGAAGCTTTCTTT | CSAMRGNTEAFF
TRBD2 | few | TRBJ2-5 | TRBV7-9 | TGTGCCAGCACAGCATCCAGGTTGGCGAGCGGGGGTTACCAAGAGACCCAGTACTTC | CASTASRLASGGYQETQYF
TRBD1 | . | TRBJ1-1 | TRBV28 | TGTGCCAGCAGTCCACCGGACAGGGGGGCTTCTGAAGCTTTCTTT | CASSPPDRGASEAFF
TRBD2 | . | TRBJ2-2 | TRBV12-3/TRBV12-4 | TGTGCCAGCAGTGAATCAGGACTAGCGGTGAGCACCGGGGAGCTGTTTTTT | CASSESGLAVSTGELFF
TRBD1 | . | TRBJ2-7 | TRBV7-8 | TGTGCCAGCAGCCCGGGGGACAGGATCTCCTACGAGCAGTACTTC | CASSPGDRISYEQYF
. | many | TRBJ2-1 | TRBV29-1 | TGCAGCGTTGAGCAGGGTCGATACAATGAGCAGTTCTTC | CSVEQGRYNEQFF
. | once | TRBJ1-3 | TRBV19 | TGTGCCAGTACCCGCGGGGCGGCTGGAAACACCATATATTTT | CASTRGAAGNTIYF
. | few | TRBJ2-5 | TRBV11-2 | TGTGCCAGCAGCTTTTCGGACTACCAAGAGACCCAGTACTTC | CASSFSDYQETQYF
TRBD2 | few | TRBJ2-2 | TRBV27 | TGTGCCAGCCACTTAGCGGGCCCCACCGGGGAGCTGTTTTTT | CASHLAGPTGELFF
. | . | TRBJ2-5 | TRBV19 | TGTGCCAGTAGTACAACTACTAGTCCGGAGACCCAGTACTTC | CASSTTTSPETQYF
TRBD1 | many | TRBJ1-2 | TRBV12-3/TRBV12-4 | TGTGCCAGCAGTTTAGGACAGGGAAATGGCTACACCTTC | CASSLGQGNGYTF
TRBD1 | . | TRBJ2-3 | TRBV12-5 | TGTGCTAGTGGATCCAGGGGGCGCACAGATACGCAGTATTTT | CASGSRGRTDTQYF
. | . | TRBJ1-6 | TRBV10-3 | TGTGCCATCAGTCCGGGCCCAAATTCACCCCTCCACTTT | CAISPGPNSPLHF
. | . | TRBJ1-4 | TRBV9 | TGTGCCAGCAGCGCCTCAGGAACTAATGAAAAACTGTTTTTT | CASSASGTNEKLFF
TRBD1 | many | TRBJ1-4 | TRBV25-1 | TGTGCCAGCAGTGAATATGAGACAGGGGCCGCAACTAATGAAAAACTGTTTTTT | CASSEYETGAATNEKLFF
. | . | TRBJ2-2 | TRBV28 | TGTGCCAGCAGACAAATATGGACAGAATTAACCGGGGAGCTGTTTTTT | CASRQIWTELTGELFF
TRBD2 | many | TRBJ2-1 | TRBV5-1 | TGCGCCAGCAGCACCGGGACTAACAATGAGCAGTTCTTC | CASSTGTNNEQFF
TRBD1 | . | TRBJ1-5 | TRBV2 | TGTGCCAGCAGTGAATACCGGGACAGGGACGTTTGGGGCAATCAGCCCCAGCATTTT | CASSEYRDRDVWGNQPQHF
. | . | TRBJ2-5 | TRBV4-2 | TGTGCCAGCAGCCAATTGCCCCAGGCCCCCGGAGAGACCCAGTACTTC | CASSQLPQAPGETQYF
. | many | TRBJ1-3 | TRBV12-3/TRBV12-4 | TGTGCCAGCAGTCTGCGTCTCTCTGGAAACACCATATATTTT | CASSLRLSGNTIYF
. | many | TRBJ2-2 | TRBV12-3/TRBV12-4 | TGTGCCAGCAGTTCAGGGGGGGACACCGGGGAGCTGTTTTTT | CASSSGGDTGELFF
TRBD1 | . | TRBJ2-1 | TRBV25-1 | TGTGCCAGCAGTGAATCTACGGGACAGGATAGCTCCTACAATGAGCAGTTCTTC | CASSESTGQDSSYNEQFF
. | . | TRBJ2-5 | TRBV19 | TGTGCCAGTAGTTATGGGACCCGGGAGACCCAGTACTTC | CASSYGTRETQYF
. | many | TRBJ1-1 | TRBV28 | TGTGCCAGCGAAGAGGACCTGAACACTGAAGCTTTCTTT | CASEEDLNTEAFF
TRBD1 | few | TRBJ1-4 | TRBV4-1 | TGCGCCAGCAGACGACAGGGGATGGGAAAACTGTTTTTT | CASRRQGMGKLFF
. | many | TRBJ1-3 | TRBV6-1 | TGTGCCAGCAGTGCCGATTCTGGAAACACCATATATTTT | CASSADSGNTIYF
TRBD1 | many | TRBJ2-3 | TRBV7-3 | TGTGCCAGCAGCCCACGACAGGGTCAGGACACGCAGTATTTT | CASSPRQGQDTQYF
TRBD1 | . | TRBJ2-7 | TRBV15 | TGTGCCACCAGCGTCGGACAGGGGCGAGAATACGAGCAGTACTTC | CATSVGQGREYEQYF
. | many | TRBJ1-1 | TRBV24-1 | TGTGCCACCAGTGAATCGGGACTGCAGAACACTGAAGCTTTCTTT | CATSESGLQNTEAFF
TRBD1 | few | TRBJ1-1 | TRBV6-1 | TGTGCCAGCAGTGATTTCGGACAGGTTGGCGCTTTCTTT | CASSDFGQVGAFF
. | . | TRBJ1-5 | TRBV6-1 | TGTGCCAGCGGGGTCGGGGCCGGAGGCAATCAGCCCCAGCATTTT | CASGVGAGGNQPQHF
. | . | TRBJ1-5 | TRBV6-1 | TGTGCCAGCAGTGAACTTTACAGGGCAAGGGGCAATCAGCCCCAGCATTTT | CASSELYRARGNQPQHF
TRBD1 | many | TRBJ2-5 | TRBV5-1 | TGCGCCAGCAGTTCCCGGGACAGGGGGCGAGAGACCCAGTACTTC | CASSSRDRGRETQYF
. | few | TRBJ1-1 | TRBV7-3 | TGTGCCAGCAGCTTAATCCCTACAGAACTACGACTTATGAACACTGAAGCTTTCTTT | CASSLIPTELRLMNTEAFF
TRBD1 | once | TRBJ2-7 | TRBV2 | TGTGCCAGCAGTGGCCATCGGACAGGGGGCGAGCAGTACTTC | CASSGHRTGGEQYF
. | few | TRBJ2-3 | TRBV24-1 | TGTGCCACCGGGGATGGGGTGATCCCAGATACGCAGTATTTT | CATGDGVIPDTQYF
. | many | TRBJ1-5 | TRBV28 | TGTGCCACCACCGTAATTAGGACAGATAGCAATCAGCCCCAGCATTTT | CATTVIRTDSNQPQHF
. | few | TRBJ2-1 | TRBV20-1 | TGCAGTGCTACCTTCGGGTCGGTCAGGAGGAGTGAGCAGTTCTTC | CSATFGSVRRSEQFF
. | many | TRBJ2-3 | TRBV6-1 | TGTGCCAGCAGTACGGGCCTTGGGGCAGATACGCAGTATTTT | CASSTGLGADTQYF
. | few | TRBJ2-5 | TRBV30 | TGTGCCTGGAGTGCACCCCAAGAGACCCAGTACTTC | CAWSAPQETQYF
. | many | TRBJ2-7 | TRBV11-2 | TGTGCCAGCAGCCCCCATTGGTCCAGGAGCGTCTACGAGCAGTACTTC | CASSPHWSRSVYEQYF
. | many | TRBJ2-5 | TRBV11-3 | TGTGCCAGCAGCGGTAATCAACCCGCAGAGACCCAGTACTTC | CASSGNQPAETQYF
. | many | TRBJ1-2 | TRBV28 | TGTGCCAGCAGTTCCCGGACATTAAAGGGCTACACCTTC | CASSSRTLKGYTF
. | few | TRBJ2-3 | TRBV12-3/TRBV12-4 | TGTGCCAGCAGTTCCGGGCTTCACTTGCAGTATTTT | CASSSGLHLQYF
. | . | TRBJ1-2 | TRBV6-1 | TGTGCCAGCAGTGATTCTACCGGGGCCTATGGCTACACCTTC | CASSDSTGAYGYTF
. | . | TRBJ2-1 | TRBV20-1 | TGCAGTGCTAGTGGTGTCGGGGGGCCTATCTTC | CSASGVGGPIF